A single sample gave rise to the 21 T cell receptor beta chains below, sequenced in a study of identical twins. Each CDR3 protein is one row after TCRdb ran MiXCR on the 5' RACE reads. The data hold 400,000 to 550,000 distinct CDR3 sequences, with approximately 14% observed a single time. These data are also associated with another study on yellow fever vaccine responses in identical twins.

The sequenced material came from CD4+ T cells sorted from blood. The receptors originated from a young woman in good health.

In this sample, this clonotype turned up a few times. The J gene is TRBJ2-1, the V gene TRBV18; 8 bases are shared with TRBD1. V was pared by 8 bases and J by 7 bases, with 7 bases of the junction left unmatched. Germline V lookup: CDR1 KGHSH, CDR2 LQKENI. The CDR3 totals 13 residues. CDR3 sequence reads: CASEGQGANEQFF. The CDR3 DNA reads TGTGCCAGCGAAGGGCAGGGGGCTAATGAGCAGTTCTTC.

J is TRBJ2-7 and V is TRBV30; TRBD1 aligns across 9 bases. Germline assignment: CDR1 GTSNPN and CDR2 SVGIG (reference sequence). Trimming at V came to 1 base and at J to 3 bases, leaving 7 bases not matched to a gene. CDR3 size: 15 residues. In DNA, the CDR3 is TGTGCCTGGAGTGCCATCGACAGGGGGGACTACGAGCAGTACTTC. Protein: CAWSAIDRGDYEQYF.

This clonotype was picked up a small number of times. The rearrangement joins TRBV14 to TRBJ2-1; perhaps D is TRBD1 or TRBD2 (5 bases each). Germline values: CDR1 SGHDN, CDR2 FVKESK. This CDR3 has 16 residues. Trimming cost V 4 bases and J 1 base, with 14 bases left between them. In DNA form, the CDR3 reads TGTGCCAGCAGCCGGGGACGACTCCTATCCTACAATGAGCAGTTCTTC. Its protein product is CASSRGRLLSYNEQFF.

This clonotype has only a few counts. The chain carries TRBV4-2 and TRBJ2-4; 9 nucleotides match TRBD1. Germline V gene lookup returns CDR1 LGHNA and CDR2 YNFKEQ. V gave up 1 base and J gave up 3 bases; unmatched junction bases: 10. There are 18 residues in the CDR3. CDR3 amino acids: CASSQGYPGQGSKNIQYF. CDR3 DNA sequence: TGTGCCAGCAGCCAAGGGTATCCGGGACAGGGTAGCAAAAACATTCAGTACTTC.

In this sample, this clonotype turned up a few times. This sequence joins TRBV9 and TRBJ2-1; no firm D call. Germline V gene sequence: CDR1 SGDLS, CDR2 YYNGEE. This CDR3 spans 13 amino acids. The V and J ends lost 4 bases and 6 bases respectively, with 11 bases between them. The DNA of the CDR3 is TGTGCCAGCAGCAGGTCCGCTCTCAATGAGCAGTTCTTC. It is translated as CASSRSALNEQFF.

The CDR3: CASSSTWTDTQYF. CDR3 nucleotides: TGTGCCAGCAGCTCCACATGGACAGATACGCAGTATTTT. The chain links TRBV7-2 to TRBJ2-3; D ambiguous. Between the trimmed V and J ends, which lost 4 bases and 3 bases, there was a span of 8 bases. The CDR3 is made up of 13 amino acids. Germline V gene data show CDR1 as SGHTA and CDR2 as FQGNSA.

This clonotype was detected only a few times. The chain carries TRBV20-1 and TRBJ2-3; 7 bases match TRBD2. Germline CDR1 DFQATT, CDR2 SNEGSKA (reference sequence). The CDR3 is 14 amino acids. The V gene end was trimmed by 6 bases and the J gene end by 2 bases; junction bases not matched to a gene: 8. The CDR3 bases are TGCAGTGCCCAGCACGGACTAGACACAGATACGCAGTATTTT. It codes for CSAQHGLDTDTQYF.

This clonotype was seen a handful of times. The V and J genes are TRBV5-1 and TRBJ1-1; D is ambiguous. Germline assignment: CDR1 SGHRS and CDR2 YFSETQ. Deletions cut 0 bases from V and 1 base from J, with 10 bases between. The CDR3 extends over 15 amino acids. The CDR3, as DNA: TGCGCCAGCAGCTTGGACAGTGACGGGAACACTGAAGCTTTCTTT. Protein product: CASSLDSDGNTEAFF.

The CDR3 nucleotides are TGTGCCAGCAGTTTAAACGGTAGGCAGGGGTTTTCAGGGAACACTGAAGCTTTCTTT. Protein sequence: CASSLNGRQGFSGNTEAFF. This chain links TRBV28 with TRBJ1-1; D possibly corresponds to TRBD1 (6 bases). CDR1 is MDHEN and CDR2 is SYDVKM in the germline V gene. This CDR3 contains 19 residues. V lost 2 bases and J lost 1, with 23 bases in between.

This clonotype was recorded many times. The V call is TRBV28, the J call TRBJ2-7, with 7 bases aligning to TRBD2. Germline values: CDR1 MDHEN, CDR2 SYDVKM. The CDR3 covers 16 residues. The junction had 14 bases not matched to a gene; V was cut back by 7 bases and J by 2 bases. CDR3 loop: CASTLAGASGAYEQYF. CDR3 bases: TGTGCCAGCACCCTTGCCGGGGCTAGCGGAGCCTACGAGCAGTACTTC.

The sample holds many counts of this clonotype. The chain is built from TRBV27 and TRBJ2-7, with TRBD1 matching 8 bases. Germline CDR1 MNHEY, CDR2 SMNVEV (reference sequence). CDR3 length equals 15 residues. The V gene end was trimmed by 3 bases and the J gene end by 1 base; junction bases not matched to a gene: 5. CDR3 nucleotides: TGTGCCAGCAGTTTTCAAGGGACAGGTTCCTACGAGCAGTACTTC. Translating it yields CASSFQGTGSYEQYF.

This clonotype was seen ten or more times. The chain employs TRBV5-1 and TRBJ2-6; D unresolved. The CDR3 runs to 14 residues. V was trimmed by 4 bases and J by 0 bases, leaving 5 bases between them. Germline V gene lookup returns CDR1 SGHRS and CDR2 YFSETQ. Here the CDR3 reads CASSPNSGANVLTF. The CDR3 nucleotides read TGCGCCAGCAGCCCGAACTCTGGGGCCAACGTCCTGACTTTC.

The rearrangement joins TRBV30 to TRBJ2-1; 9 nucleotides align to TRBD2. This CDR3 region has 15 residues. The germline CDR1 and CDR2 sequences are GTSNPN and SVGIG (reference sequence). The V gene end was trimmed by 0 bases and the J gene end by 4 bases; junction bases not matched to a gene: 4. In DNA form, the CDR3 reads TGTGCCTGGAGTGTACGAGCGGGGGGTTACAATGAGCAGTTCTTC. It translates to CAWSVRAGGYNEQFF.

The chain combines TRBV20-1 with TRBJ1-4; D remains ambiguous. The CDR3 is made up of 12 amino acids. Germline CDR1 is DFQATT and CDR2 is SNEGSKA (reference sequence). The germline V and J ends were trimmed by 6 bases and 8 bases, with 13 bases remaining between them. This CDR3 is CSAGLQLEKLFF. In DNA form, the CDR3 reads TGCAGTGCGGGCCTCCAGCTCGAAAAACTGTTTTTT.

This clonotype was observed a few times. This chain joins TRBV18 and TRBJ2-1, with TRBD1 identical over 10 bases. Germline V lookup: CDR1 KGHSH, CDR2 LQKENI. The V segment lost 3 bases and the J segment 3 bases; nucleotides outside the gene matches: 5. CDR3 size: 16 residues. The CDR3 DNA sequence: TGTGCCAGCTCACCGACAGGGGGCTCCGTCTACAATGAGCAGTTCTTC. Translation: CASSPTGGSVYNEQFF.

Remarks on this clonotype: A read error is likely, as this CDR3 ends without the conserved phenylalanine or tryptophan. J is TRBJ2-1 and V is TRBV28; TRBD2 agrees at 11 bases. This CDR3 comprises 14 residues. CDR1 is MDHEN, CDR2 SYDVKM, per germline. The junction had 6 bases not matched to a gene; V was cut back by 10 bases and J by 4 bases. CDR3: CATVAGGAYNEQFL. As DNA, the CDR3 is TGTGCCACCGTAGCGGGAGGGGCGTACAATGAGCAGTTCCTC.

This clonotype was counted only a few times. The rearrangement joins TRBV7-2 to TRBJ2-7; maybe TRBD2 (6 bases). V was shortened by 1 base and J by 2 bases, with 12 bases between the two germline ends. Per the germline V gene, CDR1 is SGHTA and CDR2 is FQGNSA. The CDR3 consists of 15 residues. The DNA for the CDR3 is TGTGCCAGCAGCTTAGTATGGGACTCAACCTACGAGCAGTACTTC. Protein: CASSLVWDSTYEQYF.

This clonotype has ten or more counts. The V gene is TRBV3-1, the J gene TRBJ2-5, with D tentatively TRBD2 (6 bases). Trimming left V 2 bases short and J 2 bases short, with 12 bases between. CDR1 and CDR2 from the germline V gene are LGHDT and YNNKEL (reference sequence). CDR3 length: 15 residues. CDR3 sequence (DNA): TGTGCCAGCAGCCAATGGCGGAGGGGACAAGAGACCCAGTACTTC. It translates to CASSQWRRGQETQYF.

This clonotype occurred many times. This sequence joins TRBV5-1 and TRBJ2-7; 8 nucleotides match TRBD1. Trimming cost V 2 bases and J 6 bases; bases outside gene matches: 7. CDR1 is SGHRS, CDR2 YFSETQ, per germline. This CDR3 has 14 residues. The CDR3 here is CASSFDTGGGEQYF. CDR3 nucleotides: TGCGCCAGCAGCTTTGATACAGGGGGAGGCGAGCAGTACTTC.

This clonotype was observed a few times. The V and J genes are TRBV5-1 and TRBJ2-7, with 13 nucleotides matching TRBD2. The CDR3 runs 15 residues. The germline V gene encodes CDR1 SGHRS and CDR2 YFSETQ. V gave up 0 bases and J gave up 6 bases; unmatched junction bases: 3. The CDR3 here is CASSLGLAGGGEQYF. Written as DNA, the CDR3 is TGCGCCAGCAGCTTGGGACTAGCGGGAGGTGGCGAGCAGTACTTC.

V usage is TRBV5-1 and J usage is TRBJ2-3; TRBD2 matches at 7 bases. The ends lost 4 bases at V and 4 bases at J; junction bases unmatched: 6. CDR3 length: 14 residues. Germline CDR1 SGHRS, CDR2 YFSETQ. The CDR3 reads CASSRREGADTQYF. The CDR3 nucleotides read TGCGCCAGCAGCCGAAGGGAGGGCGCAGATACGCAGTATTTT.